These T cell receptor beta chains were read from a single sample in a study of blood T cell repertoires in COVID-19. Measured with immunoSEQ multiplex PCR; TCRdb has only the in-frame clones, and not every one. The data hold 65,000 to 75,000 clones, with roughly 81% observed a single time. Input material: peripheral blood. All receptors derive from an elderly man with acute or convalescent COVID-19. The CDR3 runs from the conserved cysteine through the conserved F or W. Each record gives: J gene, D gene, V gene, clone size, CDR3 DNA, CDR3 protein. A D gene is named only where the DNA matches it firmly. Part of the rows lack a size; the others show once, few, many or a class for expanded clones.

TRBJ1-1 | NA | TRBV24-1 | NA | TGTGCCACCAGTGATTGGGGGGATACTGAAGCTTTCTTT | CATSDWGDTEAFF
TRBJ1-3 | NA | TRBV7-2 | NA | TGTGCCAGCAGTTCAGACAGCAGCTCTGGAAACACCATATATTTT | CASSSDSSSGNTIYF
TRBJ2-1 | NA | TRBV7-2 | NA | TGTGCCAGCAGACTTGACAGGTACAATGAGCAGTTCTTC | CASRLDRYNEQFF
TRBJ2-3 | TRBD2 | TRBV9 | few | TGTGCCAGCAGCGCGGGACTAGCGGGGGGCACTAGCACAGATACGCAGTATTTT | CASSAGLAGGTSTDTQYF
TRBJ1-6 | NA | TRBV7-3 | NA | TGTGCCAGCAGCTCTCTTGATGGAGGCAACTCCTATAATTCACCCCTCCACTTT | CASSSLDGGNSYNSPLHF
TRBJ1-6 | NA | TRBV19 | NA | TGTGCCAGTAGTAAAGAGGGGACACTTAATTCACCCCTCCACTTT | CASSKEGTLNSPLHF
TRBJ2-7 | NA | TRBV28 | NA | TGTGCCAGCAGGGATACGGGAGCTTCCTACGAGCAGTACTTC | CASRDTGASYEQYF
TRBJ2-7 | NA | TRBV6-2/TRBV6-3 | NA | TGTGCCAGCAGTTACCCCTCTGACGAGCAGTACTTC | CASSYPSDEQYF
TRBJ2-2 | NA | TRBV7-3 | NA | TGTGCCAGCAGCGTAACCGTTTCCCCAGACACCGGGGAGCTGTTTTTT | CASSVTVSPDTGELFF
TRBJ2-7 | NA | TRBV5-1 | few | TGCGCCAGCAGATCGGAGTACGAGCAGTACTTC | CASRSEYEQYF
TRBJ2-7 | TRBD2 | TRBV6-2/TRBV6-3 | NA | TGTGCCAGCAGTTCCGCGACTAGCGGGATTTCCTACGAGCAGTACTTC | CASSSATSGISYEQYF
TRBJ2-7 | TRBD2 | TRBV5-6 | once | TGTGCCAGCAGCTTGGGGACTAGCGGGAGGGTGGACGAGCAGTACTTC | CASSLGTSGRVDEQYF
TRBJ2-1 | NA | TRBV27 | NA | TGTGCCAGCGGTTTTACAGGGCTTGAGCAGTTCTTC | CASGFTGLEQFF
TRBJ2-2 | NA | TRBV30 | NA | TGTGCCTGGAGTGTACACGGGGGCGGGGAGCTGTTTTTT | CAWSVHGGGELFF
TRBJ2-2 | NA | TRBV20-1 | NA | TGCAGTGCTAGTGTGGGAGGTGGAGGGGAGCTGTTTTTT | CSASVGGGGELFF
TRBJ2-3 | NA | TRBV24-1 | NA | TGTGCCACCAGCATCGGCGGAGGGGCAGATACGCAGTATTTT | CATSIGGGADTQYF
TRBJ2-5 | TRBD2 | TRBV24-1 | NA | TGTGCCACCAGTGATTGGGGGGGGAAAGAGACCCAGTACTTC | CATSDWGGKETQYF
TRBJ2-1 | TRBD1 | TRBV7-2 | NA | TGTGCCAGCATCAGAGACAGGGGGGATGAGCAGTTCTTC | CASIRDRGDEQFF